The next 7 T cell receptor beta chains were all read from a single sample in a study of memory CD4+ T cells and cytomegalovirus serostatus. Single viable CD3+CD4+CD8-CD45RO+ cells were sorted as the memory CD4+ T cells. Sequencing used immunoSEQ multiplex PCR; TCRdb keeps in-frame clones, though not all of them. The table includes 50,000 to 60,000 clones, approximately 83% detected once. The sequenced sample was memory CD4+ T cells from blood. All receptors derive from an adult in good health and CMV-seronegative.

This chain connects TRBV30 to TRBJ2-3, with D unclear. Germline V CDR1 and CDR2: GTSNPN, SVGIG (reference sequence). This CDR3 contains 12 residues. V was trimmed by 6 bases and J by 0 bases, leaving 7 bases between them. The CDR3 nucleotides are TGTGCCTGTCGACCTAGCACAGATACGCAGTATTTT. Translation: CACRPSTDTQYF.

Comment on this clone: At one of its ends the junction is not consistent with the germline gene, which may arise from a read error. CDR3 DNA sequence: TGCAGTGCTTCGCACCATCTCTTT. Its translation: CSASHHLF. The chain couples TRBV20-1 to TRBJ1-1; no clear D. Germline loops: CDR1 DFQATT, CDR2 SNEGSKA (reference sequence). The CDR3 is 8 residues long.

This chain joins TRBV4-3 and TRBJ2-7, with D perhaps matching TRBD2 (7 bases). The germline gives CDR1 LGHNA, CDR2 YSLEER. The length of the CDR3 is 15 residues. V was shortened by 0 bases and J by 4 bases, with 13 bases between the two germline ends. The CDR3 spells CASSQEAGAGYEQYF. In nucleotides, the CDR3 is TGCGCCAGCAGCCAAGAGGCGGGGGCGGGTTACGAGCAGTACTTC.

The chain links TRBV18 to TRBJ2-2, with a weak D call TRBD2 (5 bases). The V gene's germline CDR1 is KGHSH and CDR2 LQKENI. This CDR3 is 17 amino acids long. V gave up 1 base and J gave up 0 bases, with 12 bases separating them. The CDR3 region has the DNA TGTGCCAGCTCACCACGGGCTAGCATAGCGAACACCGGGGAGCTGTTTTTT. Protein sequence: CASSPRASIANTGELFF.

A few counts support this clone. J is TRBJ1-5 and V is TRBV10-3; 8 bases map to TRBD1. The germline V gene has CDR1 ENHRY and CDR2 SYGVKD. J gave up 5 bases and V 3 bases, and 6 bases lay outside the gene matches. The CDR3 extends over 15 amino acids. The CDR3 loop reads CAISDSNRGYQPQHF. As DNA, the CDR3 is TGTGCCATCAGTGACTCGAACAGGGGGTATCAGCCCCAGCATTTT.

The chain links TRBV9 to TRBJ1-6; tentative D call: TRBD1 (6 bases). Germline CDR1 SGDLS, CDR2 YYNGEE. The V end was cut by 0 bases, the J end by 1 base, with 26 bases between. The length of the CDR3 is 22 residues. This CDR3 reads CASSVGLPGTGAIESYNSPLHF. The CDR3 bases are TGTGCCAGCAGCGTAGGGCTCCCGGGGACGGGGGCGATAGAGTCCTATAATTCACCCCTCCACTTT.

The V and J genes are TRBV5-4 and TRBJ1-6, with no clear D. Trimming removed 0 bases at V and 9 bases at J, with 13 bases between. Germline CDR1 reads SGHNT; CDR2 reads YYREEE (reference sequence). CDR3 length equals 15 residues. The CDR3: CASSLDTNPTSPLHF. Written as DNA, the CDR3 is TGTGCCAGCAGCTTGGACACGAACCCTACTTCACCCCTCCACTTT.